Included here is one T cell receptor beta chain sequence, with context. This record belongs to a study of blood T cells in healthy people across ages. Study-wide context: Capture by template switching was about one barcoded beta molecule per two T cells.

Sample-barcoded 5' priming and a J-beta primer mix drove a second PCR of roughly 6 to 12 cycles. TCRdb redid the calling of the 5' RACE reads with MiXCR, one entry per CDR3 protein. The sample lists around 900,000 distinct CDR3 sequences; about 51% were seen once. The CDR3 is made up of 14 amino acids. With 5 bases removed from V and 8 bases from J, the gap between germline ends came to 15 bases. The germline V gene encodes CDR1 SGHVS and CDR2 FQNEAQ. The rearrangement uses TRBV7-8 and TRBJ1-4, with D hard to call. The sequenced sample consisted of blood. This clonotype originated in a woman between 55 and 75 years old in good health. The CDR3 nucleotides read TGTGCCAGCAGCCTCGTCGGGGAAGGAGAAAAACTGTTTTTT. This codes for CASSLVGEGEKLFF.